This T cell receptor (beta chain) was recorded in a study of control samples from healthy donors and cancer patients. The germline gives CDR1 SGHTA, CDR2 FQGNSA. Trimming took 2 bases from V and 8 from J, leaving 11 bases between them. This CDR3 is 13 amino acids long. Using immunoSEQ multiplex PCR, the repertoire was profiled, and TCRdb retains in-frame clones only, with some absent. Of some 100,000 clones listed, 85% to 90% are singletons. The specimen was blood. The chain is built from TRBV7-2 and TRBJ2-3, with D perhaps matching TRBD2 (6 bases). This receptor was taken from a woman in her forties or fifties in good health. CDR3 bases: TGTGCCAGCAGCTTAACCGGGGGTGCTACGCAGTATTTT. It is translated as CASSLTGGATQYF.